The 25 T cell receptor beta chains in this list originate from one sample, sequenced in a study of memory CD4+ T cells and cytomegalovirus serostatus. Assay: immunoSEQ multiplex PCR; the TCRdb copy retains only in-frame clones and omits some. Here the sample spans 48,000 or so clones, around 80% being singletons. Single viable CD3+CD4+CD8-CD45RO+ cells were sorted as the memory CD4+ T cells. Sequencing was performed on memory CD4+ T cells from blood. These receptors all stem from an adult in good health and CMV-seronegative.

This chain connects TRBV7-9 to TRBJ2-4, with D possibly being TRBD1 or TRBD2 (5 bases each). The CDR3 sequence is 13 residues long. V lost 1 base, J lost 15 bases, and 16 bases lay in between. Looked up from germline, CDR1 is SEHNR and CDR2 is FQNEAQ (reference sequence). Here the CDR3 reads CASSLEGTGGPYF. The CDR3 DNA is TGTGCCAGCAGCTTAGAAGGTACTGGGGGTCCGTACTTC.

The chain's CDR3 is CASSLGLAAYNEQFF. The CDR3 nucleotides read TGTGCCAGCAGCTTGGGACTAGCGGCCTACAATGAGCAGTTCTTC. The chain combines TRBV5-8 with TRBJ2-1, with 9 bases lining up with TRBD2. Per germline, CDR1 SGHTS and CDR2 YDEGEE. Trimming took 0 bases from V and 2 from J; bases not matched to a gene: 0. The length of the CDR3 is 15 residues. The whole variable domain, filled in from reference TRBV5-8 and TRBJ2-1, reads EAGVTQSPTHLIKTRGQQATLRCSPISGHTSVYWYQQALGLGLQFLLWYDEGEERNRGNFPPRFSGRQFPNYSSELNVNALELEDSALYLCASSLGLAAYNEQFFGPGTRLTVL.

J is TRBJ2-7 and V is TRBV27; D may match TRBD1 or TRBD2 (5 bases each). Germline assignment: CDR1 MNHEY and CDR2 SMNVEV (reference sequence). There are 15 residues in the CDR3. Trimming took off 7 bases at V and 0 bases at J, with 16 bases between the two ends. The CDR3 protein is CASMARATISYEQYF. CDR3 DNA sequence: TGTGCCAGCATGGCCAGGGCGACTATCTCCTACGAGCAGTACTTC.

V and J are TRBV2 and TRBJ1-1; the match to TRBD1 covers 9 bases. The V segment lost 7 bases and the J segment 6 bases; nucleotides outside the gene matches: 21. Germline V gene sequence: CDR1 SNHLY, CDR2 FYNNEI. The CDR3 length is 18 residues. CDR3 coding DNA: TGTGCCAGCATATCCGGCCGCCGTCCGCAACAGGGGGCTGCTGAAGCTTTCTTT. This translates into CASISGRRPQQGAAEAFF.

CDR3 nucleotides: TGCAGCTTAGCGGGAGTTGAGCAGTTCTTC. It specifies CSLAGVEQFF. The chain has TRBV20-1 and TRBJ2-1; TRBD2 aligns across 9 bases. The CDR3 consists of 10 residues. The germline V gene has CDR1 DFQATT and CDR2 SNEGSKA (reference sequence).

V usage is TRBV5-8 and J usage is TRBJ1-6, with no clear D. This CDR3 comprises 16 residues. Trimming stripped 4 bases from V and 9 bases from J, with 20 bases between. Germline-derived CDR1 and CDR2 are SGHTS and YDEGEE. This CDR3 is CASSPETPGVGSPLHF. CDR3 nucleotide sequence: TGTGCCAGCAGCCCAGAAACCCCCGGCGTAGGTTCACCCCTCCACTTT.

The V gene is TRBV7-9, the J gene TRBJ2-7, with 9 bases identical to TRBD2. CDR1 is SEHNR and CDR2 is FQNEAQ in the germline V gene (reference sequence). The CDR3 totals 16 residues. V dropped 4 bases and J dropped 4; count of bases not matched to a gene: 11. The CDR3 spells CASSSRGASGAYEQYF. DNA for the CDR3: TGTGCCAGCAGCTCCCGGGGGGCTAGCGGGGCTTACGAGCAGTACTTC.

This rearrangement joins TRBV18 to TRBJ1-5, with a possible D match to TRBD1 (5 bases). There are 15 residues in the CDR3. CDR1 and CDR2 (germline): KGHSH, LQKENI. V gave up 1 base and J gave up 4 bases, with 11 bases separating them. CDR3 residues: CASSPQGPTNQPQHF. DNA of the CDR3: TGTGCCAGCTCACCACAGGGGCCCACAAATCAGCCCCAGCATTTT.

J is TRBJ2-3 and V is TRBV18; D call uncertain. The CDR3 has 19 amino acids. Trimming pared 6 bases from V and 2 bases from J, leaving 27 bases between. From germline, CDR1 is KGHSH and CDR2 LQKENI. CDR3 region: CASSPSPPTFGRITDTQYF. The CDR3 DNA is TGTGCCAGCTCCCCATCACCCCCCACTTTCGGCAGGATCACAGATACGCAGTATTTT.

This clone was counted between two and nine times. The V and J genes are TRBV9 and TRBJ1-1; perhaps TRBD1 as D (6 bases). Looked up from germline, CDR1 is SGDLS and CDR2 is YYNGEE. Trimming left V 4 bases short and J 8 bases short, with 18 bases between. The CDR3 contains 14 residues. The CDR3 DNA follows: TGTGCCAGCAGCCAGGGGAGTTCGACACCAGAAGCTTTCTTT. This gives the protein CASSQGSSTPEAFF.

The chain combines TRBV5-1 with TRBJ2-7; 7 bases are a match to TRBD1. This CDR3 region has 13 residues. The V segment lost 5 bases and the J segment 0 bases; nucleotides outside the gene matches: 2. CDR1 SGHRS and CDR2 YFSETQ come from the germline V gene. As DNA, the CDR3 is TGCGCCAGCAGTCCAGGGGGCTCCTACGAGCAGTACTTC. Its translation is CASSPGGSYEQYF.

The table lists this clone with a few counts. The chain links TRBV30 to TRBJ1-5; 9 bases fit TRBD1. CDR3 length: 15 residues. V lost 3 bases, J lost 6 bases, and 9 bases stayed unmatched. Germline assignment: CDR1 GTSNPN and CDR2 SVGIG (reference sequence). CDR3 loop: CAWSATGTGIQPQHF. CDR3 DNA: TGTGCCTGGAGCGCCACCGGGACAGGGATTCAGCCCCAGCATTTT.

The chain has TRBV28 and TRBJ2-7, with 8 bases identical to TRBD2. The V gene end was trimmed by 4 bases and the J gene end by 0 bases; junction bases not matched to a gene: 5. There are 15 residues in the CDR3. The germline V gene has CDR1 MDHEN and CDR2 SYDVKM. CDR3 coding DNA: TGTGCCAGCAGTTCGGCGGGACTAGACTCCTACGAGCAGTACTTC. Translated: CASSSAGLDSYEQYF.

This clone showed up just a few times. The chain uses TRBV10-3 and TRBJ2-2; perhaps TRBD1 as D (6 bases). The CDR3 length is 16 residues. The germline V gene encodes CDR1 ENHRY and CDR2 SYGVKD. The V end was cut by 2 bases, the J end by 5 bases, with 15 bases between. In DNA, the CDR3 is TGTGCCATCAGTGAGATTACGGGACACTTTACCGGGGAGCTGTTTTTT. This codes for CAISEITGHFTGELFF.

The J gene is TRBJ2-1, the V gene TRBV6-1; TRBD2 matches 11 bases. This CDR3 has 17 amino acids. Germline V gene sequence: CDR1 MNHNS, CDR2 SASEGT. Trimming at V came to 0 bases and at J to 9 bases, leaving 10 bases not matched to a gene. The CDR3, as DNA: TGTGCCAGCAGTGAAGCGAGGTTTAGCGGGGGGGCCGGTGAGCAGTTCTTC. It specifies CASSEARFSGGAGEQFF.

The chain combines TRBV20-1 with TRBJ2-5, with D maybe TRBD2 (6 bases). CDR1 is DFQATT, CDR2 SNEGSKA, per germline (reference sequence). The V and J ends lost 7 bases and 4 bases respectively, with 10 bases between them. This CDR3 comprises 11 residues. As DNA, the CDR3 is TGCAGTGGGGCGGGGCGAGAGACCCAGTACTTC. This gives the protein CSGAGRETQYF.

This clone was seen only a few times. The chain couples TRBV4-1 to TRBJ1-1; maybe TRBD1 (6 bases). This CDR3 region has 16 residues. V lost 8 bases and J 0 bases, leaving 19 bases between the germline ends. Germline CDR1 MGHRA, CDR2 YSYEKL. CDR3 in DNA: TGCGCCAGCCGTCGGGGGGGGCTGGTGGTGAACACTGAAGCTTTCTTT. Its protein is CASRRGGLVVNTEAFF.

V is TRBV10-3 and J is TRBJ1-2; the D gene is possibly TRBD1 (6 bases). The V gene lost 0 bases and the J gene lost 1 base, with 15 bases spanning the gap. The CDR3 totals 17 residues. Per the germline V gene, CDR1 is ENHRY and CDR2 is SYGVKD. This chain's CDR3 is CAISESGDRLNNYGYTF. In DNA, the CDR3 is TGTGCCATCAGTGAGTCTGGAGACAGGCTTAATAACTATGGCTACACCTTC.

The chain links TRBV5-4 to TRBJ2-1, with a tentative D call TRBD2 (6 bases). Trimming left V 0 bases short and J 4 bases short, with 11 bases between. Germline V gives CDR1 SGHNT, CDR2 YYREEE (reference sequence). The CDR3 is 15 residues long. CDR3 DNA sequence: TGTGCCAGCAGCTTGGGACTAGAAAAGTACAATGAGCAGTTCTTC. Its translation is CASSLGLEKYNEQFF.

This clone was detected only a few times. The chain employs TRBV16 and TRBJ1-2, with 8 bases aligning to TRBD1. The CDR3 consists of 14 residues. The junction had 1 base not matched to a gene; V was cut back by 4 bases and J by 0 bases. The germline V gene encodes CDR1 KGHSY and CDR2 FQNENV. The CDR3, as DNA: TGTGCCAGCAGCCTGGGACAGGCTAACTATGGCTACACCTTC. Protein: CASSLGQANYGYTF. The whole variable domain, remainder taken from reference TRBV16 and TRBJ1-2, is GEEVAQTPKHLVRGEGQKAKLYCAPIKGHSYVFWYQQVLKNEFKFLISFQNENVFDETGMPKERFSAKCLPNSPCSLEIQATKLEDSAVYFCASSLGQANYGYTFGSGTRLTVV.

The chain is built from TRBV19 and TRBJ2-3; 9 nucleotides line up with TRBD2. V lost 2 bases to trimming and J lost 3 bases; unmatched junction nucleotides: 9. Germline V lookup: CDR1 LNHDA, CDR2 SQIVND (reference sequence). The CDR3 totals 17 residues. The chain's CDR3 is CASSITGSGRSTDTQYF. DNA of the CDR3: TGTGCCAGTAGTATAACGGGTAGCGGGAGATCAACAGATACGCAGTATTTT.

In DNA form, the CDR3 reads TGCAGCGTTCTGGGACAGGGGGCTGATACGCAGTATTTT. Its translation is CSVLGQGADTQYF. The rearrangement joins TRBV29-1 to TRBJ2-3, with 12 nucleotides matching TRBD1. V trimming: 5 bases; J trimming: 6 bases; junction bases outside the gene matches: 3. CDR3 length: 13 amino acids. CDR1 is SQVTM and CDR2 is ANQGSEA in the germline V gene.

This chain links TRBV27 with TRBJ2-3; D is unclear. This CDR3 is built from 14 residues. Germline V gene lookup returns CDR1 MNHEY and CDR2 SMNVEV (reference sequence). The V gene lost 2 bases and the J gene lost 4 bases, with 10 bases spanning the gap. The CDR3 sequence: CASSLIASPDTQYF. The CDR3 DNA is TGTGCCAGCAGTTTAATAGCCTCCCCAGATACGCAGTATTTT.

The CDR3: CAWTGQGYRVEGYTF. CDR3 coding DNA: TGTGCCTGGACCGGACAGGGTTACCGAGTGGAGGGCTACACCTTC. The rearrangement links TRBV30 to TRBJ1-2; 8 bases align to TRBD1. The CDR3 is 15 residues long. Looked up from germline, CDR1 is GTSNPN and CDR2 is SVGIG (reference sequence). The ends lost 4 bases at V and 8 bases at J; junction bases unmatched: 15.

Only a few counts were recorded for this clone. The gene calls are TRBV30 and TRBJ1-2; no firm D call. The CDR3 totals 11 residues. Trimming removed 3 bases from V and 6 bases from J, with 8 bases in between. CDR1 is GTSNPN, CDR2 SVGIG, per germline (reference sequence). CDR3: CAWSPHDGYTF. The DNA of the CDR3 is TGTGCCTGGAGCCCACATGATGGCTACACCTTC.